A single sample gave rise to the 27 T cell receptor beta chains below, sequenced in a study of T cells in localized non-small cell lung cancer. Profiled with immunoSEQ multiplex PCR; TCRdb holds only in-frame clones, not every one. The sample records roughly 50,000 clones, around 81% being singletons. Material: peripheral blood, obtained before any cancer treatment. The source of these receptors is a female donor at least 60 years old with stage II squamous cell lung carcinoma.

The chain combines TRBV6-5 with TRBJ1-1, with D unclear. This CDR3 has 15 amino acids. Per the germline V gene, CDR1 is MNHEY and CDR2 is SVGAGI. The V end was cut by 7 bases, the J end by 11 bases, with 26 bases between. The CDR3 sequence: CASTLGAGLRSGAFF. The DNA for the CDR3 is TGTGCCAGCACCCTAGGTGCAGGTCTCAGAAGTGGGGCTTTCTTT.

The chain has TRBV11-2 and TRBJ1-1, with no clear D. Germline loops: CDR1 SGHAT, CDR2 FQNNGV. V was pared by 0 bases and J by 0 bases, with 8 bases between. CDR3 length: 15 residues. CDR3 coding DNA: TGTGCCAGCAGCTTAGATCCAGTCGTGAACACTGAAGCTTTCTTT. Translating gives CASSLDPVVNTEAFF.

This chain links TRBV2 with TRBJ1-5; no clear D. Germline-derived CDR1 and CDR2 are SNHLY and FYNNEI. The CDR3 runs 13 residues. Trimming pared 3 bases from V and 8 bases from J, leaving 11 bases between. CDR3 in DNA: TGTGCCAGCAGTGATGAGAGGAGGAAGCCCCAGCATTTT. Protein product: CASSDERRKPQHF.

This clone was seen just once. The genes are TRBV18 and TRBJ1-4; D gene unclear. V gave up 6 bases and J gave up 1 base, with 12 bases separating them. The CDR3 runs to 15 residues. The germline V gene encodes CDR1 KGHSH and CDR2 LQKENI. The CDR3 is CASSGGQITNEKLFF. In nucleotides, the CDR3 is TGTGCCAGCTCGGGCGGCCAAATAACTAATGAAAAACTGTTTTTT. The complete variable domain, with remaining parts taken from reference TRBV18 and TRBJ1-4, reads NAGVMQNPRHLVRRRGQEARLRCSPMKGHSHVYWYRQLPEEGLKFMVYLQKENIIDESGMPKERFSAEFPKEGPSILRIQQVVRGDSAAYFCASSGGQITNEKLFFGSGTQLSVL.

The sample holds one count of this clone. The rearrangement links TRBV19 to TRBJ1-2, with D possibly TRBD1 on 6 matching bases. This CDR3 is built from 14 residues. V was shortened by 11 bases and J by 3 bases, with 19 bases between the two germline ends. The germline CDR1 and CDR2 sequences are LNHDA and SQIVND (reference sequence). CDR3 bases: TGTGCCTCCCTGCGAACAGGGAAGGACTATGGCTACACCTTC. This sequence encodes CASLRTGKDYGYTF. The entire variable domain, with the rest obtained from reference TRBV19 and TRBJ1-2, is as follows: DGGITQSPKYLFRKEGQNVTLSCEQNLNHDAMYWYRQDPGQGLRLIYYSQIVNDFQKGDIAEGYSVSREKKESFPLTVTSAQKNPTAFYLCASLRTGKDYGYTFGSGTRLTVV.

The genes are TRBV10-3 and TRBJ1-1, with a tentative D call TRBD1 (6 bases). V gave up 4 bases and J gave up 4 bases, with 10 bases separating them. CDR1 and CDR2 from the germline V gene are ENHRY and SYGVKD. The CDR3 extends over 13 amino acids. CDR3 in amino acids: CAISGRGGTEAFF. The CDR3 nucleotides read TGTGCCATCAGTGGGAGAGGGGGCACTGAAGCTTTCTTT.

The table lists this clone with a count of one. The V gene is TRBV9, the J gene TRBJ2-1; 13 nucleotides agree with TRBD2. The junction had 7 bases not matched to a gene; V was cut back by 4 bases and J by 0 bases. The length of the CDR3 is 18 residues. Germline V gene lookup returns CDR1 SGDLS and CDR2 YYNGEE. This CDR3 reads CASSSGLAGASSYNEQFF. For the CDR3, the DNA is TGTGCCAGCAGCTCTGGACTAGCGGGGGCTAGCTCCTACAATGAGCAGTTCTTC. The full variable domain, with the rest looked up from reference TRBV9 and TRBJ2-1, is DSGVTQTPKHLITATGQRVTLRCSPRSGDLSVYWYQQSLDQGLQFLIQYYNGEERAKGNILERFSAQQFPDLHSELNLSSLELGDSALYFCASSSGLAGASSYNEQFFGPGTRLTVL.

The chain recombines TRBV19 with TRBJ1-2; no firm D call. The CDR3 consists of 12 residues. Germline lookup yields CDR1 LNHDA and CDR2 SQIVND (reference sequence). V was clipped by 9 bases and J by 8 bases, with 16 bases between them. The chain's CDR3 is CASQARLSGYTF. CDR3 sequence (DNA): TGTGCCAGCCAGGCCCGTTTGTCCGGCTACACCTTC.

CDR3 sequence (DNA): TGTGCCATCAGTGAGGGTTCTGGCTACACCTTC. Translated: CAISEGSGYTF. The rearrangement uses TRBV10-3 and TRBJ1-2, with unresolved D. Between the trimmed V and J ends, which lost 2 bases and 7 bases, there was a span of 5 bases. The CDR3 loop spans 11 amino acids. Per the germline V gene, CDR1 is ENHRY and CDR2 is SYGVKD.

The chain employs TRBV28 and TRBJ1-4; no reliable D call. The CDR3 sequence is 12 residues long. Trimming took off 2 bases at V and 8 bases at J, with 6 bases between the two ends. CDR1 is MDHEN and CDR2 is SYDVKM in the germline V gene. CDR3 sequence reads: CASSLRGEKLFF. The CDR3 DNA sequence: TGTGCCAGCAGTTTACGTGGAGAAAAACTGTTTTTT.

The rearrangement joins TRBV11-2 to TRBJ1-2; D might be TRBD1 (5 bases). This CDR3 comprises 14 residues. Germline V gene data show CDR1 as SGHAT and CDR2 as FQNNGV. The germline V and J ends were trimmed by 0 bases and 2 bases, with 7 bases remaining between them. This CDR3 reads CASSLDQGNYGYTF. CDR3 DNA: TGTGCCAGCAGCTTAGATCAGGGAAACTATGGCTACACCTTC.

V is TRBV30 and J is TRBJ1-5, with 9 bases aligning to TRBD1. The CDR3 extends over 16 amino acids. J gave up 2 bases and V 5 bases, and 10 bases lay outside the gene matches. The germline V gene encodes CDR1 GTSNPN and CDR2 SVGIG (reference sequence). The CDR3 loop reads CAWGPWTGEGNQPQHF. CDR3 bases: TGTGCCTGGGGCCCCTGGACAGGGGAGGGCAATCAGCCCCAGCATTTT.

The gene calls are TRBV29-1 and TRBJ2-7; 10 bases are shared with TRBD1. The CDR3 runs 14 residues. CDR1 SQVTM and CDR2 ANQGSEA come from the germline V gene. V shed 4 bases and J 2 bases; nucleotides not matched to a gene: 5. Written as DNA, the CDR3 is TGCAGCGTTGCCGTGGACAGGGGGGCCTACGAGCAGTACTTC. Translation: CSVAVDRGAYEQYF.

The CDR3 DNA reads as TGTGCCAGCAGTCTAATCTCCTACGAGCAGTACTTC. Translated: CASSLISYEQYF. The chain couples TRBV6-1 to TRBJ2-7, with D unclear. There are 12 residues in the CDR3. The germline V gene has CDR1 MNHNS and CDR2 SASEGT. The V and J ends lost 5 bases and 0 bases respectively, with 5 bases between them.

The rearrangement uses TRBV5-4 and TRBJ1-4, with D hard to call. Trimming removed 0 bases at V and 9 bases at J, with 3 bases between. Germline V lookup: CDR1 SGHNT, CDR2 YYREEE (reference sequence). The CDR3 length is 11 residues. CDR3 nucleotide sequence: TGTGCCAGCAGCTTGGGGAAAAAACTGTTTTTT. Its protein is CASSLGKKLFF.

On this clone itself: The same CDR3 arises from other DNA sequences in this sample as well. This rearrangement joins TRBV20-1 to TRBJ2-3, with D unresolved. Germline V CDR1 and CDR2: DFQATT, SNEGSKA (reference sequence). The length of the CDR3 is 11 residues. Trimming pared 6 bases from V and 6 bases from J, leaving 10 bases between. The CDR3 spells CSAERGDTQYF. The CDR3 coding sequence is TGCAGTGCAGAACGTGGGGATACGCAGTATTTT.

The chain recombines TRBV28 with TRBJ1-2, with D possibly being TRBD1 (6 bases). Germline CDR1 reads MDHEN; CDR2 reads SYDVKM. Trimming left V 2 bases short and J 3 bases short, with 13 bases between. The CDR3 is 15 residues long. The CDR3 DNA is TGTGCCAGCAGTTTAGGGGGCGGGGGTTACTATGGCTACACCTTC. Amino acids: CASSLGGGGYYGYTF.

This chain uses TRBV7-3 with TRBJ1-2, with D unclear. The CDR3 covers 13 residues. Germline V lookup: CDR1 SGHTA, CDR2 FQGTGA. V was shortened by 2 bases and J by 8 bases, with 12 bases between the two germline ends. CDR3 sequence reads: CASSLSPQAGYTF. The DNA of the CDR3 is TGTGCCAGCAGCTTATCCCCCCAAGCGGGCTACACCTTC. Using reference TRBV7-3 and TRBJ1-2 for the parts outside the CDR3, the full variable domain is GAGVSQTPSNKVTEKGKYVELRCDPISGHTALYWYRQSLGQGPEFLIYFQGTGAADDSGLPNDRFFAVRPEGSVSTLKIQRTERGDSAVYLCASSLSPQAGYTFGSGTRLTVV.

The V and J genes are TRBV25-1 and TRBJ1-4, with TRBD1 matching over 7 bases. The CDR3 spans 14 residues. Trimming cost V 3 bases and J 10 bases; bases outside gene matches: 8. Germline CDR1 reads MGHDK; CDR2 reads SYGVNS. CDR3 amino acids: CASSEGTARLKLFF. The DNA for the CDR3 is TGTGCCAGCAGTGAGGGGACAGCCAGGTTAAAACTGTTTTTT.

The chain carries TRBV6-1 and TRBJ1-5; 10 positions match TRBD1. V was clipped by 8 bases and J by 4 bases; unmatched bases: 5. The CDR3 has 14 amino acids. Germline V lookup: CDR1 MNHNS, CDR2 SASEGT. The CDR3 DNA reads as TGTGCCAGCGTTAGGACAGGGGGAAATCAGCCCCAGCATTTT. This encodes CASVRTGGNQPQHF.

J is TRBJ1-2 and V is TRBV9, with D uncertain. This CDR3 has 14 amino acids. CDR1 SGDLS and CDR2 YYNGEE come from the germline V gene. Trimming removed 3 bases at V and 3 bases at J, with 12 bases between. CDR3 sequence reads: CASSGHFPDYGYTF. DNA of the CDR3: TGTGCCAGCAGCGGACATTTTCCGGACTATGGCTACACCTTC.

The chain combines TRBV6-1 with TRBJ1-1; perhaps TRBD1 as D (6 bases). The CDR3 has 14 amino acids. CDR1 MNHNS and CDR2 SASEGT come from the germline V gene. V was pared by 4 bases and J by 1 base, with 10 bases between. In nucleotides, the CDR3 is TGTGCCAGCAGTGGGGGGCGGGGGAACACTGAAGCTTTCTTT. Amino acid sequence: CASSGGRGNTEAFF.

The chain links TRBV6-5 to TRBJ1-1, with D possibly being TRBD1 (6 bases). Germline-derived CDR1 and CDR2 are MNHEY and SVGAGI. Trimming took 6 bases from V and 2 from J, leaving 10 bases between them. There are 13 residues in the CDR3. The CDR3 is CASSRQVNTEAFF. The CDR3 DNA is TGTGCCAGCAGCCGACAGGTAAACACTGAAGCTTTCTTT.

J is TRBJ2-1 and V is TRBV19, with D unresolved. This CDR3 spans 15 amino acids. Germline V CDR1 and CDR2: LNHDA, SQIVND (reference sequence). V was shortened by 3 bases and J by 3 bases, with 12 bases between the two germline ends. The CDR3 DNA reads TGTGCCAGTAGTATCGAGGCCCTGGGCTACAATGAGCAGTTCTTC. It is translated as CASSIEALGYNEQFF.

The CDR3 DNA reads as TGTGCCAGCAGCTGGGGACTGCTCACAGATACGCAGTATTTT. Protein product: CASSWGLLTDTQYF. The chain employs TRBV7-2 and TRBJ2-3, with a possible D match to TRBD2 (6 bases). V dropped 4 bases and J dropped 2 bases, with 10 bases sitting between them. The CDR3 loop spans 14 amino acids. The germline gives CDR1 SGHTA, CDR2 FQGNSA.

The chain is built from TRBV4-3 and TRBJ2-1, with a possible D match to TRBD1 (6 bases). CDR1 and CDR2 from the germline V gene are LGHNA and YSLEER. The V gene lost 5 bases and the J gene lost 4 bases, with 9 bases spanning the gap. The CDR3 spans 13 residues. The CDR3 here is CASSGGAYNEQFF. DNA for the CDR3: TGCGCCAGCAGCGGGGGCGCTTACAATGAGCAGTTCTTC.

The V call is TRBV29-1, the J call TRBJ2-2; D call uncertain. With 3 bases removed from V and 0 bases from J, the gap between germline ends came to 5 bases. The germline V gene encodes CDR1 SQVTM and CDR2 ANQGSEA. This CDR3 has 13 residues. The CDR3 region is CSVDAANTGELFF. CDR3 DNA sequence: TGCAGCGTTGACGCTGCGAACACCGGGGAGCTGTTTTTT.